These 9 T cell receptor beta chains were all obtained from the same sample, sequenced in a study of long-term antiretroviral therapy in people with HIV. Version v3.0 of the immunoSEQ assay ran at survey level. Sequencing used immunoSEQ multiplex PCR; TCRdb keeps in-frame clones, though not all of them. The data contain 20,000 to 30,000 clones, more than 65% of them singletons. The source material was unsorted PBMCs, sampled 1.1 years before starting antiretroviral therapy. The receptor set was obtained from a woman under 40 with HIV.

The V and J genes are TRBV5-1 and TRBJ2-2, with a possible D match to TRBD2 (5 bases). The CDR3 totals 14 residues. Germline V gene lookup returns CDR1 SGHRS and CDR2 YFSETQ. Trimming removed 5 bases at V and 1 base at J, with 9 bases between. For the CDR3, the DNA is TGCGCCAGCAGACGGGGATGGAACACCGGGGAGCTGTTTTTT. Its translation: CASRRGWNTGELFF.

The chain is built from TRBV5-1 and TRBJ2-7; 10 bases are a match to TRBD1. The CDR3 runs to 15 residues. Germline V lookup: CDR1 SGHRS, CDR2 YFSETQ. The trim removed 3 bases at V and 3 bases at J, leaving 6 bases unmatched. CDR3 in amino acids: CASSSPGTGDYEQYF. CDR3 coding DNA: TGCGCCAGCAGCTCTCCCGGGACAGGGGACTACGAGCAGTACTTC.

This chain links TRBV2 with TRBJ1-2; D not certain. Deletions cut 3 bases from V and 5 bases from J, with 10 bases between. CDR1 and CDR2 from the germline V gene are SNHLY and FYNNEI. CDR3 length: 13 residues. The CDR3: CASSEGIVYGYTF. The CDR3 DNA reads TGTGCCAGCAGTGAGGGAATCGTGTATGGCTACACCTTC.

In its sample, this clone was seen a few times. V and J are TRBV19 and TRBJ1-2, with TRBD1 as a possible D gene (6 bases). Trimming stripped 10 bases from V and 4 bases from J, with 13 bases between. Germline V gene lookup returns CDR1 LNHDA and CDR2 SQIVND (reference sequence). The CDR3 has 12 residues. Here the CDR3 reads CAMMTGTYGYTF. The DNA of the CDR3 is TGTGCCATGATGACAGGAACCTATGGCTACACCTTC.

The chain links TRBV6-5 to TRBJ2-7; 7 nucleotides line up with TRBD2. Germline V gene lookup returns CDR1 MNHEY and CDR2 SVGAGI. The CDR3 is 13 amino acids. J gave up 5 bases and V 8 bases, and 9 bases lay outside the gene matches. CDR3 sequence: CASGRAAGNEQYV. The DNA for the CDR3 is TGTGCCAGCGGGAGGGCTGCCGGGAACGAGCAGTACGTC.

The sample holds a few counts of this clone. The rearrangement links TRBV6-6 to TRBJ1-5; D not resolved. This CDR3 has 14 residues. CDR1 is MNHNY and CDR2 is SVGAGI in the germline V gene (reference sequence). V was cut by 2 bases and J by 1 base, with 6 bases left in between. The CDR3 nucleotides read TGTGCCAGCAGTTACACAGTGAGCAATCAGCCCCAGCATTTT. Translation: CASSYTVSNQPQHF.

The chain has TRBV29-1 and TRBJ2-7, with 7 bases identical to TRBD1. Losses at the gene ends were 5 bases for V and 1 base for J; bases not matched to a gene: 2. CDR1 is SQVTM and CDR2 is ANQGSEA in the germline V gene. This CDR3 region has 12 residues. In nucleotides, the CDR3 is TGCAGCGTTACGACAGGGTCCTACGAGCAGTACGTC. Encoded protein: CSVTTGSYEQYV.

The V and J genes are TRBV7-2 and TRBJ1-1, with D unresolved. CDR3 length equals 13 residues. CDR1 SGHTA and CDR2 FQGNSA come from the germline V gene. Trimming removed 2 bases from V and 7 bases from J, with 11 bases in between. In nucleotides, the CDR3 is TGTGCCAGCAGCTTATCGGTTGTACGTGAAGCTTTCTTT. It codes for CASSLSVVREAFF.

The chain uses TRBV27 and TRBJ2-5; D not resolved. V lost 5 bases and J lost 0, with 7 bases in between. CDR1 MNHEY and CDR2 SMNVEV come from the germline V gene (reference sequence). The CDR3 length is 13 residues. CDR3 sequence reads: CASSTLYQETQYF. The CDR3 DNA follows: TGTGCCAGCAGTACCCTGTACCAAGAGACCCAGTACTTC.